The source of this T cell receptor (beta chain) is a study of T cells in Graves' hyperthyroidism and ophthalmopathy (dated by TCRdb to about 2019). In terms of the full investigation: A discovery cohort of approximately 100 patients, roughly 45 with Graves' ophthalmopathy and 55 to 60 with stable Graves' hyperthyroidism, was used to find distinguishing TCR V-J signatures. Prospective prediction of ophthalmopathy was tested in an independent validation cohort consisting of roughly 20 hyperthyroidism patients and about 17 patients who later progressed to ophthalmopathy. The approximately 98 discovery patients were randomly divided into training and test sets at a 7:3 ratio. In about 6 Graves' hyperthyroidism patients, the study also compared T-cell repertoires from thyroid tissue with T-cell repertoires from blood. After blood sampling, hyperthyroidism patients were treated with methimazole at a starting dose of 30 mg daily, and ophthalmopathy patients were treated with high-dose intravenous methylprednisolone. The paper reports TCR Vbeta CDR3 sequencing of about 140 peripheral blood samples: around 45 ophthalmopathy, over 70 hyperthyroidism and 17 progressor patients. The paper's findings and limits, for the study overall: Most expanded thyroid clonotypes (frequency above 0.001) were also found in blood, which suggests that blood repertoires may mirror thyroid immune responses. Ophthalmopathy was separated from stable hyperthyroidism by a 13 V-J signature model, with 85% to 90% sensitivity and around 81% specificity obtained in cross-validation and 80%/75% obtained in testing. Sample size was not statistically predetermined, and blinding of investigators to group allocation was not performed. In validation, the model predicted progression to ophthalmopathy with over 65% sensitivity and approximately 78% specificity, a median of approximately 6.5 months before onset.

As to this clonotype: The target of this receptor is not known. One base away there is no much larger clone; base qualities are not given.

The TCR beta CDR3 regions were amplified from RNA transcripts. The TCR CDR3 was subjected to a first round of RT-PCR using the HTBI primer set and the Qiagen OneStep RT-PCR kit. Libraries were constructed in a second round of multiplex PCR, after which size selection and purification were performed. The libraries were sequenced on an Illumina HiSeq2000 using paired-end 100 bp reads. The authors' analysis ran thus. Raw data were processed with SOAPnuke, discarding reads with adapters, uncalled bases, mean Phred below 15, or no exact constant-primer or identifier match. COPE v1.2.5 was used to merge high-quality paired reads, and clonotypes were defined as unique nucleotide sequences. Clonotypes were aligned to IMGT TRBV, TRBD and TRBJ reference segments using MiTCR v1.1. The analysis was restricted to V-J combinations with a frequency above 0.0001, which together covered roughly 99% of the repertoires. The TCS score was defined as F50 (clonal expansion) divided by E x V (chaos), with BLOSUM62-based TCRdist calculated between CDR3 peptides within each V-J. Welch's t-statistics and random forest reduced around 510 V-J features to 10 to 15, which were used in a naive Bayes classifier (R e1071). Thyroid-blood repertoire similarity was quantified with the Morisita-Horn index. In-frame beta chains were kept once TCRdb had trimmed the public reads at Q25 with fastp and called clones with MiXCR. CDR3 protein duplicates are merged, each entry listing the most common genes and DNA. It is TCRdb's table, rather than the study itself, that gives the V and J calls and clone size. The sample profile shows about 580,000 distinct CDR3 sequences; more than 45% of them were found once. The top ten clonotypes cover around 7.7% of the sample.

CDR3 length: 17 amino acids, cysteine to phenylalanine. The DNA shown is the 51-base CDR3, in frame from base 1. Germline trimming: 4 bases from V, 9 bases from J; junction bases outside gene matches: 13. CDR1 and CDR2 are read off the germline V gene as SGHRS and YFSETQ. Stable Graves' hyperthyroidism was defined as the absence of progression to ophthalmopathy over 18 months of follow-up. Hyperthyroidism patients were newly diagnosed, had a disease duration of under 2 months, and were aged 18 to 65 years. The study excluded patients with uncontrolled infections, other autoimmune diseases, pregnancy or lactation. Clinical symptoms, serum thyroxine and TRAb, thyroid ultrasound, and orbital computed tomography formed the basis for the diagnoses. Total RNA was extracted with Trizol reagent, and quality was checked on an Agilent 2100 Bioanalyzer.

The sequenced sample was peripheral blood or thyroid tissue (not recorded which). This sequence originates from a woman younger than 30 with Graves' hyperthyroidism. The rearrangement joined TRBV5-1 to TRBJ2-1, and 13 junctional nucleotides match TRBD2. The nucleotide sequence is given as TGCGCCAGCAGCGAGACGGGACACGGGACTAGCGGGACTGAGCAGTTCTTC. Translated, it gives CASSETGHGTSGTEQFF.